This T cell receptor beta chain was retrieved from a study of shared clonotypes between healthy human individuals. Study-wide results and caveats: Collection of samples was limited to blood; tissue repertoires likely differ.

Sequencing used immunoSEQ multiplex PCR; TCRdb keeps in-frame clones, though not all of them. The sample lists about a million clones, 65% to 75% occurring once. About this clone itself: Its antigen is not identified.

CDR3 length: 18 amino acids. The V end was cut by 0 bases, the J end by 5 bases, with 22 bases between. Germline V gene sequence: CDR1 MGHRA, CDR2 YSYEKL. Sequencing was performed on memory CD4+ T cells sorted from blood. Subset meaning: CD45RA-negative fraction. The chain carries TRBV4-1 and TRBJ2-5; no firm D call. The clonotype comes from a man aged 18 to 29 in good health. The CDR3 here is CASSQDWEAGVVAETQYF. In DNA, the CDR3 is TGCGCCAGCAGCCAAGATTGGGAAGCAGGAGTCGTGGCTGAGACCCAGTACTTC.